These 23 T cell receptor beta chains share one sample of origin, sequenced in a study of cytomegalovirus exposure and HLA in healthy donors. A multiplex PCR was run with 60 Vbeta primers and 13 Jbeta primers. TCRdb keeps only in-frame clones here, not all; method: immunoSEQ multiplex PCR. The sample records 200,000 or so clones, around 80% being singletons. The sample was PBMCs. These receptors originate from a man between 50 and 59 years old in good health and CMV-seronegative.

The chain is built from TRBV6-5 and TRBJ2-7; a weak D match, TRBD2 (6 bases). The CDR3 length is 14 residues. The V end lost 4 bases, the J end lost 1 base, and 11 bases lay between the germline ends. The V gene's germline CDR1 is MNHEY and CDR2 SVGAGI. CDR3 nucleotide sequence: TGTGCCAGCAGTTCGACTAGTCTTTCCTACGAGCAGTACTTC. This translates into CASSSTSLSYEQYF.

The chain uses TRBV4-1 and TRBJ2-1, with 12 bases that match TRBD2. Germline V gene data show CDR1 as MGHRA and CDR2 as YSYEKL. V was pared by 5 bases and J by 6 bases, with 2 bases of the junction left unmatched. CDR3 length: 14 residues. This CDR3 is CASSKTSGSNEQFF. The CDR3 DNA sequence: TGCGCCAGCAGCAAGACTAGCGGGAGCAATGAGCAGTTCTTC.

The rearrangement uses TRBV7-9 and TRBJ2-7, with TRBD2 identical over 8 bases. The ends lost 4 bases at V and 6 bases at J; junction bases unmatched: 11. CDR3 length equals 15 residues. Germline CDR1 reads SEHNR; CDR2 reads FQNEAQ (reference sequence). Written as DNA, the CDR3 is TGTGCCAGCAGCTCGCCCGGGACTAGGAGGTTCGAGCAGTACTTC. It specifies CASSSPGTRRFEQYF.

This chain connects TRBV9 to TRBJ1-5; tentatively, D is TRBD1 (5 bases). This CDR3 region has 15 residues. The V gene lost 0 bases and the J gene lost 2 bases, with 9 bases spanning the gap. Germline V lookup: CDR1 SGDLS, CDR2 YYNGEE. Here the CDR3 DNA reads TGTGCCAGCAGCGTAGGTTGGGGGGGCAATCAGCCCCAGCATTTT. This codes for CASSVGWGGNQPQHF.

CDR3 sequence: CASSPRLAGGYDNEQFF. CDR3 nucleotide sequence: TGTGCCAGCAGCCCGAGACTAGCGGGAGGGTACGACAATGAGCAGTTCTTC. The V gene is TRBV14, the J gene TRBJ2-1, with 14 bases lining up with TRBD2. The CDR3 contains 17 residues. V was pared by 4 bases and J by 5 bases, with 7 bases of the junction left unmatched. Germline CDR1 reads SGHDN; CDR2 reads FVKESK. The variable domain in full, completed from reference TRBV14 and TRBJ2-1, reads EAGVTQFPSHSVIEKGQTVTLRCDPISGHDNLYWYRRVMGKEIKFLLHFVKESKQDESGMPNNRFLAERTGGTYSTLKVQPAELEDSGVYFCASSPRLAGGYDNEQFFGPGTRLTVL.

This chain links TRBV30 with TRBJ1-4; D not certain. The V and J ends lost 0 bases and 3 bases respectively, with 11 bases between them. The germline gives CDR1 GTSNPN, CDR2 SVGIG (reference sequence). The CDR3 is 15 amino acids. CDR3 in amino acids: CAWSVWVTANEKLFF. The DNA of the CDR3 is TGTGCCTGGAGTGTCTGGGTAACAGCTAATGAAAAACTGTTTTTT.

V and J are TRBV6-5 and TRBJ1-1, with 10 nucleotides matching TRBD1. From germline, CDR1 is MNHEY and CDR2 SVGAGI. The CDR3 loop spans 15 amino acids. The ends lost 5 bases at V and 3 bases at J; junction bases unmatched: 6. The CDR3 nucleotides read TGTGCCAGCAGTCAGACAGGGGGCGGGCACACTGAAGCTTTCTTT. Translating it yields CASSQTGGGHTEAFF.

A few counts support this clone. The rearrangement uses TRBV7-9 and TRBJ1-6; D gene uncertain. The V gene's germline CDR1 is SEHNR and CDR2 FQNEAQ (reference sequence). The CDR3 spans 16 residues. Between the trimmed V and J ends, which lost 2 bases and 0 bases, there was a span of 8 bases. In DNA form, the CDR3 reads TGTGCCAGCAGCTTAAGTCGGAGCTCCTATAATTCACCCCTCCACTTT. This gives the protein CASSLSRSSYNSPLHF.

The V call is TRBV30, the J call TRBJ1-1; D gene uncertain. From germline, CDR1 is GTSNPN and CDR2 SVGIG (reference sequence). The CDR3 is 14 amino acids. The ends were cut back, 4 bases at V and 1 base at J, with 13 bases in the middle. The CDR3 DNA sequence: TGTGCCTGGACCCTCGGACTGACGAACACTGAAGCTTTCTTT. Translated, it gives CAWTLGLTNTEAFF.

The genes are TRBV7-6 and TRBJ1-2; D uncertain. Trimming left V 4 bases short and J 2 bases short, with 8 bases between. The germline gives CDR1 SGHVS, CDR2 FNYEAQ. This CDR3 contains 13 residues. The CDR3 here is CASSSGENYGYTF. The CDR3, as DNA: TGTGCCAGCAGCTCGGGAGAGAACTATGGCTACACCTTC.

In its sample, this clone was seen a few times. The chain joins TRBV28 to TRBJ2-7, with 11 bases that match TRBD2. Germline V gives CDR1 MDHEN, CDR2 SYDVKM. J gave up 1 base and V 6 bases, and 5 bases lay outside the gene matches. The CDR3 loop spans 15 amino acids. For the CDR3, the DNA is TGTGCCAGCAGCTCCACTAGCGGGGGATCCTACGAGCAGTACTTC. Protein sequence: CASSSTSGGSYEQYF.

This chain joins TRBV4-1 and TRBJ2-1, with D perhaps TRBD1 (6 bases). The germline V and J ends were trimmed by 3 bases and 8 bases, with 20 bases remaining between them. Germline V gives CDR1 MGHRA, CDR2 YSYEKL. The CDR3 runs 16 residues. The CDR3 DNA reads as TGCGCCAGCAGCCATCGGGGCGCCAGGGGAGTTGATGAGCAGTTCTTC. The encoded protein is CASSHRGARGVDEQFF.

V is TRBV5-1 and J is TRBJ1-2; D gene uncertain. CDR1 and CDR2 (germline): SGHRS, YFSETQ. This CDR3 spans 13 amino acids. V lost 1 base to trimming and J lost 4 bases, with 8 bases between them. The CDR3 is CASSLREIYGYTF. The CDR3 DNA reads TGCGCCAGCAGCTTGAGAGAGATCTATGGCTACACCTTC.

The chain links TRBV4-1 to TRBJ2-5, with 9 nucleotides matching TRBD1. The germline V gene has CDR1 MGHRA and CDR2 YSYEKL. J gave up 5 bases and V 2 bases, and 9 bases lay outside the gene matches. The CDR3 contains 16 residues. The CDR3 reads CASSQLGTGFWETQYF. Here the CDR3 DNA reads TGCGCCAGCAGCCAACTCGGGACAGGGTTTTGGGAGACCCAGTACTTC.

The rearrangement links TRBV11-2 to TRBJ2-2, with TRBD2 as a possible D gene (6 bases). Per the germline V gene, CDR1 is SGHAT and CDR2 is FQNNGV. V lost 5 bases and J 7 bases, leaving 14 bases between the germline ends. The CDR3 spans 14 residues. CDR3 DNA: TGTGCCAGCAGCCCCTACGCCGGGGGCGGGGAGCTGTTTTTT. Its translation: CASSPYAGGGELFF.

The chain links TRBV6-6 to TRBJ1-3; 7 nucleotides align to TRBD1. The V and J ends lost 6 bases and 0 bases, in that order; junction bases with no gene match: 2. Germline-derived CDR1 and CDR2 are MNHNY and SVGAGI (reference sequence). The CDR3 totals 14 residues. CDR3 loop: CASSRDSSGNTIYF. DNA for the CDR3: TGTGCCAGCAGCCGGGACAGCTCTGGAAACACCATATATTTT.

The V gene is TRBV27, the J gene TRBJ2-1, with D perhaps TRBD1 (6 bases). With 3 bases removed from V and 10 bases from J, the gap between germline ends came to 10 bases. Germline V CDR1 and CDR2: MNHEY, SMNVEV (reference sequence). The length of the CDR3 is 12 residues. The CDR3 region is CASSFPGTEQFF. The DNA for the CDR3 is TGTGCCAGCAGTTTCCCTGGGACAGAGCAGTTCTTC.

The chain joins TRBV9 to TRBJ2-7, with TRBD2 as a possible D gene (6 bases). The CDR3 covers 13 residues. CDR1 is SGDLS and CDR2 is YYNGEE in the germline V gene. The ends were cut back, 6 bases at V and 3 bases at J, with 13 bases in the middle. The DNA for the CDR3 is TGTGCCAGCAACCCCCTGGGGGGCTACGAGCAGTACTTC. This translates into CASNPLGGYEQYF.

This clone has a single count. The genes are TRBV4-1 and TRBJ2-5, with 7 bases identical to TRBD2. Germline V lookup: CDR1 MGHRA, CDR2 YSYEKL. Trimming cost V 1 base and J 5 bases; bases outside gene matches: 4. The CDR3 runs 14 residues. The DNA for the CDR3 is TGCGCCAGCAGCCAAGGGGAGGGCGGCGAGACCCAGTACTTC. This gives the protein CASSQGEGGETQYF.

The genes are TRBV6-5 and TRBJ1-5; TRBD1 agrees at 7 bases. J lost 3 bases, V lost 5 bases, and 7 bases had no gene match. This CDR3 is built from 15 residues. Germline CDR1 is MNHEY and CDR2 is SVGAGI. The CDR3 loop is CASSNRQGFNQPQHF. The DNA of the CDR3 is TGTGCCAGCAGTAATAGACAGGGATTCAATCAGCCCCAGCATTTT.

The chain is built from TRBV30 and TRBJ2-7; 7 nucleotides agree with TRBD2. The CDR3 runs to 15 residues. Looked up from germline, CDR1 is GTSNPN and CDR2 is SVGIG (reference sequence). With 0 bases clipped from V and 7 bases from J, the junction kept 12 bases outside the gene matches. DNA of the CDR3: TGTGCCTGGAGTGTAACGGGGAGGGCCGGGGGGGAGCAGTACTTC. Amino acid sequence: CAWSVTGRAGGEQYF.

The chain joins TRBV9 to TRBJ2-7; D uncertain. Germline V gene sequence: CDR1 SGDLS, CDR2 YYNGEE. V gave up 0 bases and J gave up 3 bases, with 7 bases separating them. The CDR3 contains 13 residues. The DNA for the CDR3 is TGTGCCAGCAGCGTAGGTTCTAGCTACGAGCAGTACTTC. This codes for CASSVGSSYEQYF.

This chain uses TRBV27 with TRBJ2-7, with 8 nucleotides matching TRBD1. This CDR3 has 17 residues. Germline values: CDR1 MNHEY, CDR2 SMNVEV (reference sequence). J gave up 3 bases and V 6 bases, and 16 bases lay outside the gene matches. The CDR3 here is CASSPGSGQALYYEQYF. The CDR3 DNA reads as TGTGCCAGCAGCCCAGGGTCGGGACAGGCGCTTTACTACGAGCAGTACTTC.